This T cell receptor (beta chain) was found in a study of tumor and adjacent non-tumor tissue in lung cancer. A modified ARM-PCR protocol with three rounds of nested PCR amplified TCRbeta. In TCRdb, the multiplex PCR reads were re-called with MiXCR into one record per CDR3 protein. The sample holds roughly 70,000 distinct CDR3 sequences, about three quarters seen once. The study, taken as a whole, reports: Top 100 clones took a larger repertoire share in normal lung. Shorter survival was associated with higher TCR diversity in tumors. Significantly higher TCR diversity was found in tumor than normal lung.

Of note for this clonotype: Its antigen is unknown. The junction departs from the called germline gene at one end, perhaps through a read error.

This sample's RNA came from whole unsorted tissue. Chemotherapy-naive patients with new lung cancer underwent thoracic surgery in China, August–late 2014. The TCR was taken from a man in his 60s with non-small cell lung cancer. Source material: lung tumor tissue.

The CDR3 region has the DNA TGCAGCGCTCGAGGGGGCGACGAGCAGTGCTTC. Protein: CSARGGDEQCF. The J gene is TRBJ2-7, the V gene TRBV29-1, with 7 positions matching TRBD1. The germline V gene has CDR1 SQVTM and CDR2 ANQGSEA. The length of the CDR3 is 11 residues.